The 16 T cell receptor beta chains presented below share a single source sample, sequenced in a study of cytomegalovirus exposure and HLA in healthy donors. With 60 Vbeta and 13 Jbeta primers, the PCR was carried out. The method was immunoSEQ multiplex PCR; TCRdb's version includes in-frame clones alone and lacks a portion of them. The sample shows around 100,000 clones, approximately 80% of them seen only once. Input material: PBMCs. The origin of the receptors is a female donor in good health and CMV-seropositive.

J is TRBJ1-2 and V is TRBV6-6; 7 bases align to TRBD1. V was pared by 10 bases and J by 2 bases, with 4 bases of the junction left unmatched. The CDR3 length is 12 residues. Germline V gene lookup returns CDR1 MNHNY and CDR2 SVGAGI (reference sequence). The CDR3 sequence: CAIADRNYGYTF. CDR3 coding DNA: TGTGCCATCGCGGACAGGAACTATGGCTACACCTTC.

The V gene is TRBV6-6, the J gene TRBJ2-2, with TRBD1 matching 7 bases. Germline CDR1 reads MNHNY; CDR2 reads SVGAGI (reference sequence). The length of the CDR3 is 16 residues. J gave up 0 bases and V 6 bases, and 7 bases lay outside the gene matches. CDR3 protein: CASRPSGTANTGELFF. For the CDR3, the DNA is TGTGCCAGCAGACCCTCCGGGACAGCGAACACCGGGGAGCTGTTTTTT.

This clone turned up a few times. The gene calls are TRBV4-1 and TRBJ1-1, with D unclear. CDR1 is MGHRA and CDR2 is YSYEKL in the germline V gene. Trimming left V 4 bases short and J 1 base short, with 7 bases between. This CDR3 region has 13 residues. CDR3 loop: CASSPGWNTEAFF. CDR3 DNA sequence: TGCGCCAGCAGCCCGGGTTGGAACACTGAAGCTTTCTTT.

The V gene is TRBV5-1, the J gene TRBJ1-3; D is possibly TRBD1 (5 bases). CDR3 length: 15 residues. Looked up from germline, CDR1 is SGHRS and CDR2 is YFSETQ. Deletions cut 4 bases from V and 1 base from J, with 12 bases between. The CDR3 here is CASSPGGGSGNTIYF. The CDR3 region has the DNA TGCGCCAGCAGCCCCGGGGGGGGTTCTGGAAACACCATATATTTT.

In its sample, this clone was seen once. V gene TRBV30 combines with J gene TRBJ1-6; TRBD1 aligns across 9 bases. CDR1 is GTSNPN, CDR2 SVGIG, per germline (reference sequence). Unmatched junction bases numbered 3, after V lost 0 bases and J lost 9 bases. The CDR3 totals 14 residues. CDR3 sequence (DNA): TGTGCCTGGAGTGTGGACAGGGGAAGTTCACCCCTCCACTTT. Residues: CAWSVDRGSSPLHF.

This clone was seen a handful of times. The V and J genes are TRBV2 and TRBJ1-4, with 9 bases fitting TRBD1. J lost 6 bases, V lost 2 bases, and 7 bases had no gene match. The CDR3 sequence is 16 residues long. Germline-derived CDR1 and CDR2 are SNHLY and FYNNEI. CDR3 region: CASSELDRGRYEKLFF. The CDR3 DNA follows: TGTGCCAGCAGTGAACTGGACAGGGGCCGTTATGAAAAACTGTTTTTT.

This clone is a singleton in its sample. V is TRBV4-1 and J is TRBJ2-6; D is ambiguous. Germline CDR1 and CDR2: MGHRA and YSYEKL. The CDR3 length is 15 residues. V dropped 2 bases and J dropped 3 bases, with 8 bases sitting between them. The CDR3 protein is CASSQTGSGANVLTF. The CDR3 nucleotides read TGCGCCAGCAGCCAAACGGGTAGTGGGGCCAACGTCCTGACTTTC.

This chain links TRBV5-1 with TRBJ2-1, with 9 bases that match TRBD2. Trimming removed 4 bases from V and 0 bases from J; junction bases left unmatched: 11. CDR3 length: 18 amino acids. In germline, CDR1 is SGHRS, CDR2 YFSETQ. CDR3 loop: CASSQNPSGAGSYNEQFF. Written as DNA, the CDR3 is TGCGCCAGCAGCCAGAACCCTAGCGGGGCCGGCTCCTACAATGAGCAGTTCTTC.

This rearrangement joins TRBV6-5 to TRBJ2-1; 7 nucleotides match TRBD2. V lost 2 bases to trimming and J lost 3 bases; unmatched junction nucleotides: 4. Germline CDR1 MNHEY, CDR2 SVGAGI. The CDR3 contains 15 residues. In DNA form, the CDR3 reads TGTGCCAGCAGTTACGTGGCGGGGGTCTACAATGAGCAGTTCTTC. As protein: CASSYVAGVYNEQFF.

This clone was seen a few times. This chain connects TRBV6-5 to TRBJ1-2; D might be TRBD1 (5 bases). CDR1 and CDR2 (germline): MNHEY, SVGAGI. This CDR3 region has 13 residues. The V and J ends lost 0 bases and 8 bases respectively, with 10 bases between them. CDR3 sequence: CASSYSSGGGYTF. CDR3 nucleotides: TGTGCCAGCAGTTACTCAAGCGGGGGAGGCTACACCTTC.

V and J are TRBV6-4 and TRBJ2-1; TRBD2 matches 9 bases. Looked up from germline, CDR1 is MRHNA and CDR2 is SNTAGT. The CDR3 totals 16 residues. V lost 3 bases and J lost 5; bases outside the gene matches: 8. CDR3 nucleotide sequence: TGTGCCAGCAGTGAACTTGCGGGAGGGGGCCACAATGAGCAGTTCTTC. Translating it yields CASSELAGGGHNEQFF.

J is TRBJ2-7 and V is TRBV9; maybe TRBD2 (6 bases). The germline gives CDR1 SGDLS, CDR2 YYNGEE. Trimming took off 1 base at V and 6 bases at J, with 17 bases between the two ends. The CDR3 has 15 amino acids. CDR3 protein: CASSVTGAERVEQYF. The CDR3 DNA sequence: TGTGCCAGCAGCGTAACGGGAGCTGAACGTGTCGAGCAGTACTTC.

The chain recombines TRBV27 with TRBJ1-1; D remains unclear. The CDR3 has 13 residues. Germline V gives CDR1 MNHEY, CDR2 SMNVEV (reference sequence). With 7 bases removed from V and 0 bases from J, the gap between germline ends came to 9 bases. The CDR3 loop is CASTGGMNTEAFF. In DNA, the CDR3 is TGTGCCAGCACCGGAGGGATGAACACTGAAGCTTTCTTT.

Here the CDR3 reads CASSLANVGELFF. The DNA of the CDR3 is TGTGCCAGCAGCTTGGCCAATGTCGGGGAGCTGTTTTTT. V is TRBV5-6 and J is TRBJ2-2, with D hard to call. This CDR3 has 13 amino acids. From germline, CDR1 is SGHDT and CDR2 YYEEEE. The V end was cut by 0 bases, the J end by 7 bases, with 7 bases between.

The rearrangement uses TRBV5-4 and TRBJ2-5, with 8 bases identical to TRBD1. The length of the CDR3 is 14 residues. Germline V CDR1 and CDR2: SGHNT, YYREEE (reference sequence). V gave up 0 bases and J gave up 4 bases; unmatched junction bases: 2. For the CDR3, the DNA is TGTGCCAGCAGCTTGGAGCAGGGGGCAGAGACCCAGTACTTC. Amino acids: CASSLEQGAETQYF.

The sample holds one count of this clone. The chain uses TRBV5-1 and TRBJ1-1; D gene uncertain. The CDR3 sequence is 14 residues long. The V end lost 0 bases, the J end lost 1 base, and 7 bases lay between the germline ends. Germline V gene lookup returns CDR1 SGHRS and CDR2 YFSETQ. The CDR3 spells CASSLGQQNTEAFF. DNA of the CDR3: TGCGCCAGCAGCTTGGGACAACAGAACACTGAAGCTTTCTTT.